A few counts support the clone carrying this TCR beta chain. Its specificity is unknown. The CDR3 length is 16 residues. Assay used: immunoSEQ multiplex PCR; TCRdb lists only in-frame clones, some missing. The sample has 100,000 or so clones, around nine tenths seen once. This entry is derived from a study of T cell responses to AZD1222 COVID-19 vaccine. General study results and limits: Clonal diversity was possibly underestimated; the donors were predominantly white British and more often female.

This chain links TRBV21-1 with TRBJ2-7; the table's D call TRBD2 went unverified against the DNA. TRBV21-1 is a pseudogene segment. The clonotype comes from an adult in good health. The source was peripheral blood, collected on day 0 of AZD1222 vaccination. In nucleotides, the CDR3 is TGTGCCAGCAGCAAAATAGGGACTAGCGGGAGGTGCGAGCAGTACTTC. Its translation: CASSKIGTSGRCEQYF.